The T cell receptor (beta chain) under discussion was sequenced for a study of cytomegalovirus exposure and HLA in healthy donors. 13 Jbeta primers and 60 Vbeta primers were used for the PCR. Measured with immunoSEQ multiplex PCR; TCRdb has only the in-frame clones, and not every one. The repertoire includes approximately 160,000 clones, 82% of them detected once, and about 1.6% sits in the top ten. Germline V gene lookup returns CDR1 SGHVS and CDR2 FQNEAQ. This CDR3 comprises 15 residues. Trimming removed 1 base from V and 5 bases from J, with 14 bases in between. This clone was observed a single time. The antigen is not known. Study observations and caveats: A later analysis linked a missense variant in DCLRE1C to the trimming of TCR beta V and J genes. A later analysis reportedly found fewer N-insertions in an Asian-associated ancestry cluster than the roughly 670-donor mean. The CMV antigen specificity of a few CMV-associated chains was confirmed through in vitro analysis. It was only CMV serostatus that was available as immune exposure information.

The sequencing input was PBMCs. The source of this sequence is a girl between 5 and 17 years old in good health and CMV-seropositive. This rearrangement joins TRBV7-8 to TRBJ1-2, with D possibly being TRBD1 (6 bases). The CDR3 region has the DNA TGTGCCAGCAGCTTAGAGGGCAGGGGAGGGTATGGCTACACCTTC. This codes for CASSLEGRGGYGYTF.